This passage covers 11 T cell receptor beta chains from one sample sequenced in a study of T-cell reconstitution after alpha-beta-depleted transplantation in children. Unique molecular identifiers were used in preparing the TCRbeta library. TCRdb re-called the PCR reads through MiXCR, storing one row per CDR3 protein. The table has hundreds of thousands of distinct CDR3 sequences, less than 35% seen once. The sample consisted of PBMCs from the stem cell graft donor, taken from the stem cell graft. Receptor source: a human donor who donated a stem cell graft to a child with aplastic anemia.

The J gene is TRBJ1-5, the V gene TRBV15, with TRBD1 matching over 9 bases. The CDR3 contains 15 residues. In germline, CDR1 is LNHNV, CDR2 YYDKDF (reference sequence). The ends lost 1 base at V and 6 bases at J; junction bases unmatched: 4. CDR3 sequence (DNA): TGTGCCACCAGCAGAGGACAGGGGGTTAGTCAGCCCCAGCATTTT. It is translated as CATSRGQGVSQPQHF.

This clonotype has ten or more counts. The chain combines TRBV5-1 with TRBJ1-1; 7 bases align to TRBD1. J lost 1 base, V lost 4 bases, and 7 bases had no gene match. The germline CDR1 and CDR2 sequences are SGHRS and YFSETQ. CDR3 length equals 15 residues. The CDR3 DNA follows: TGCGCCAGCAGCCTGGCAGGGGGGGGGAACACTGAAGCTTTCTTT. Protein: CASSLAGGGNTEAFF.

The chain links TRBV15 to TRBJ2-2, with a weak D call TRBD2 (6 bases). Germline loops: CDR1 LNHNV, CDR2 YYDKDF (reference sequence). The CDR3 runs to 16 residues. The V end was cut by 1 base, the J end by 0 bases, with 9 bases between. Written as DNA, the CDR3 is TGTGCCACCAGCAGAGCGCGGGGCGCGAACACCGGGGAGCTGTTTTTT. Its protein is CATSRARGANTGELFF.

This clonotype turned up a few times. DNA for the CDR3: TGTGCCAGCAGCTTGAGCACGGGACAGCAAGAGACCCAGTACTTC. Translated: CASSLSTGQQETQYF. The V gene is TRBV5-5, the J gene TRBJ2-5, with 7 positions matching TRBD1. Trimming took 1 base from V and 2 from J; bases not matched to a gene: 5. From germline, CDR1 is SGHKS and CDR2 YYEKEE (reference sequence). The CDR3 length is 15 residues.

The chain recombines TRBV5-1 with TRBJ2-2; D not resolved. Germline V CDR1 and CDR2: SGHRS, YFSETQ. The V end was cut by 4 bases, the J end by 0 bases, with 16 bases between. The CDR3 runs to 17 residues. CDR3 sequence (DNA): TGCGCCAGCAGCGGAAACATGGCCGCGACGAACACCGGGGAGCTGTTTTTT. This gives the protein CASSGNMAATNTGELFF. Full variable domain (outside the CDR3, taken from reference TRBV5-1 and TRBJ2-2): KAGVTQTPRYLIKTRGQQVTLSCSPISGHRSVSWYQQTPGQGLQFLFEYFSETQRNKGNFPGRFSGRQFSNSRSEMNVSTLELGDSALYLCASSGNMAATNTGELFFGEGSRLTVL.

This clonotype was detected only a few times. The rearrangement uses TRBV24-1 and TRBJ2-5; D is ambiguous. Germline-derived CDR1 and CDR2 are KGHDR and SFDVKD. The ends were cut back, 1 base at V and 4 bases at J, with 6 bases in the middle. CDR3 length: 13 amino acids. CDR3 sequence reads: CATSDFMGETQYF. CDR3 nucleotides: TGTGCCACCAGTGATTTCATGGGAGAGACCCAGTACTTC.

This clonotype has more than one count but fewer than ten. The rearrangement uses TRBV6-2 or TRBV6-3 and TRBJ2-7, with D maybe TRBD2 (6 bases). Germline CDR1 and CDR2: MNHEY and SVGEGT. The CDR3 covers 13 residues. The V and J ends lost 6 bases and 1 base respectively, with 10 bases between them. In nucleotides, the CDR3 is TGTGCCAGCAGCGGGAGCATATCCTACGAGCAGTACTTC. Translated, it gives CASSGSISYEQYF.

This clonotype was seen more than once but under ten times. This sequence joins TRBV6-5 and TRBJ1-1; D remains unclear. This CDR3 has 13 residues. V gave up 4 bases and J gave up 6 bases, with 12 bases separating them. The germline V gene has CDR1 MNHEY and CDR2 SVGAGI. CDR3 nucleotides: TGTGCCAGCAGTTTCGATTCGCGCGCTGAAGCTTTCTTT. It translates to CASSFDSRAEAFF.

This chain uses TRBV19 with TRBJ2-1; TRBD1 or TRBD2 may be the D gene (5 bases each). CDR3 length equals 16 residues. Germline V gene sequence: CDR1 LNHDA, CDR2 SQIVND (reference sequence). The V and J ends lost 4 bases and 0 bases respectively, with 13 bases between them. The CDR3 coding sequence is TGTGCCAGTAGTACGACGGCAGGGAGCTCCTACAATGAGCAGTTCTTC. It translates to CASSTTAGSSYNEQFF.

The genes are TRBV24-1 and TRBJ2-1; D is uncertain. The CDR3 consists of 13 residues. V lost 3 bases and J 4 bases, leaving 6 bases between the germline ends. From germline, CDR1 is KGHDR and CDR2 SFDVKD. The chain's CDR3 is CATSDGAYNEQFF. CDR3 DNA: TGTGCCACCAGTGATGGAGCTTACAATGAGCAGTTCTTC.

This clonotype came up a few times. The chain carries TRBV12-3 or TRBV12-4 and TRBJ1-1, with a possible D match to TRBD1 (5 bases). V was trimmed by 10 bases and J by 7 bases, leaving 19 bases between them. The CDR3 totals 13 residues. The CDR3 sequence is CATRSGTENEAFF. CDR3 DNA: TGTGCCACGCGCTCCGGGACTGAAAATGAAGCTTTCTTT.